The 25 T cell receptor beta chains below were found in one sample sequenced in a study of T cells after yellow fever vaccination. One entry per CDR3 protein, called by TCRdb with MiXCR from the 5' RACE reads. Altogether roughly 340,000 distinct CDR3 sequences are present, under 5% being singletons, with the ten largest covering 24%. Sequences were derived from PBMCs, sampled 5 days after the yellow fever booster vaccination. These receptors all stem from a man younger than 35 who received the YFV17D yellow fever vaccine.

This clonotype was picked up many times. The chain couples TRBV5-5 to TRBJ1-1; D remains unclear. With 5 bases removed from V and 0 bases from J, the gap between germline ends came to 5 bases. The germline V gene has CDR1 SGHKS and CDR2 YYEKEE (reference sequence). This CDR3 region has 12 residues. CDR3 protein: CASRALNTEAFF. The CDR3 DNA is TGTGCCAGCAGAGCCTTGAACACTGAAGCTTTCTTT.

This rearrangement joins TRBV5-5 to TRBJ2-2; D not resolved. CDR3 length equals 14 residues. Germline CDR1 SGHKS, CDR2 YYEKEE (reference sequence). V was clipped by 0 bases and J by 3 bases, with 6 bases between them. CDR3 residues: CASSLDGYTGELFF. The CDR3 DNA is TGTGCCAGCAGCTTGGACGGCTACACCGGGGAGCTGTTTTTT.

This clonotype showed up just a few times. The chain recombines TRBV18 with TRBJ1-1; D call uncertain. Trimming left V 0 bases short and J 4 bases short, with 9 bases between. The CDR3 is 14 residues long. CDR1 KGHSH and CDR2 LQKENI come from the germline V gene. The CDR3: CASSPPGRGTEAFF. The CDR3 region has the DNA TGTGCCAGCTCACCACCGGGCCGGGGCACTGAAGCTTTCTTT.

This clonotype appeared a few times. The V gene is TRBV11-3, the J gene TRBJ1-4; 8 bases fit TRBD1. Germline-derived CDR1 and CDR2 are SGHNT and YENEEA. With V trimmed by 5 bases and J by 5 bases, 10 bases remained unmatched. The length of the CDR3 is 16 residues. The CDR3 region is CASSPPSGQENEKLFF. The CDR3, as DNA: TGTGCCAGCAGCCCCCCCTCGGGACAGGAGAATGAAAAACTGTTTTTT.

The chain joins TRBV19 to TRBJ2-3; 10 positions agree with TRBD2. V lost 6 bases to trimming and J lost 5 bases; unmatched junction nucleotides: 8. This CDR3 region has 15 residues. In germline, CDR1 is LNHDA, CDR2 SQIVND (reference sequence). This chain's CDR3 is CASRQRGGQGDTQYF. DNA of the CDR3: TGTGCCAGTAGGCAGCGGGGGGGCCAGGGAGATACGCAGTATTTT.

This clonotype was seen repeatedly, ten times or more. The chain uses TRBV11-2 and TRBJ1-6; the D is unclear. The CDR3 covers 15 residues. Trimming stripped 5 bases from V and 4 bases from J, with 12 bases between. Germline V gene data show CDR1 as SGHAT and CDR2 as FQNNGV. Here the CDR3 reads CASSPATAYNSPLHF. CDR3 nucleotides: TGTGCCAGCAGCCCCGCGACGGCTTATAATTCACCCCTCCACTTT. The full variable domain, rest sourced from reference TRBV11-2 and TRBJ1-6, is EAGVAQSPRYKIIEKRQSVAFWCNPISGHATLYWYQQILGQGPKLLIQFQNNGVVDDSQLPKDRFSAERLKGVDSTLKIQPAKLEDSAVYLCASSPATAYNSPLHFGNGTRLTVT.

About this clonotype: Compared with germline, one end of the junction differs, possibly owing to a read error. The chain couples TRBV29-1 to TRBJ1-2; D gene unclear. This CDR3 spans 13 amino acids. Germline lookup yields CDR1 SQVTM and CDR2 ANQGSEA. The CDR3 nucleotides read TGCAGCGTCGAAGGGCACTCCAGCTATGGCTACACCTTC. It specifies CSVEGHSSYGYTF.

A few counts support this clonotype. This chain uses TRBV5-4 with TRBJ1-3; D gene unclear. V was trimmed by 0 bases and J by 4 bases, leaving 8 bases between them. CDR1 is SGHNT and CDR2 is YYREEE in the germline V gene (reference sequence). The CDR3 totals 14 residues. The CDR3 nucleotides read TGTGCCAGCAGCTTGGATTCTGGGGGAAACACCATATATTTT. This encodes CASSLDSGGNTIYF.

This clonotype was seen many times. The J gene is TRBJ2-2, the V gene TRBV7-8; D gene unclear. The germline V gene has CDR1 SGHVS and CDR2 FQNEAQ. V was shortened by 4 bases and J by 7 bases, with 10 bases between the two germline ends. The CDR3 is 13 amino acids. The CDR3 loop reads CASSWVDGGELFF. The CDR3 DNA is TGTGCCAGCAGCTGGGTGGATGGCGGGGAGCTGTTTTTT.

The chain employs TRBV5-1 and TRBJ1-2, with no clear D. Germline CDR1 SGHRS, CDR2 YFSETQ. The CDR3 runs to 13 residues. The V and J ends lost 4 bases and 8 bases respectively, with 15 bases between them. The DNA for the CDR3 is TGCGCCAGCAGCCGCGGACCGCTGTACGGCTACACCTTC. Its translation is CASSRGPLYGYTF.

The chain uses TRBV6-5 and TRBJ2-3; TRBD2 matches 11 bases. The CDR3 is 17 amino acids. CDR1 MNHEY and CDR2 SVGAGI come from the germline V gene. The V segment lost 2 bases and the J segment 9 bases; nucleotides outside the gene matches: 13. As DNA, the CDR3 is TGTGCCAGCAGTTACGGTGTAGCGGGGGGGGCCGCGGGGACGCAGTATTTT. This gives the protein CASSYGVAGGAAGTQYF.

In this sample, this clonotype turned up a few times. V usage is TRBV6-2 or TRBV6-3 and J usage is TRBJ1-1, with TRBD1 identical over 11 bases. The CDR3 sequence is 16 residues long. Germline V CDR1 and CDR2: MNHEY, SVGEGT. J lost 1 base, V lost 8 bases, and 9 bases had no gene match. CDR3 coding DNA: TGTGCCAGCCTGGACAGGGGGCTGAGTAGGAACACTGAAGCTTTCTTT. Its translation: CASLDRGLSRNTEAFF.

V and J are TRBV4-3 and TRBJ2-2; the D call may be TRBD1 or TRBD2 (6 bases each). Germline V CDR1 and CDR2: LGHNA, YSLEER. Deletions cut 1 base from V and 7 bases from J, with 19 bases between. CDR3 length: 17 residues. CDR3 DNA: TGCGCCAGCAGCCAAGGCCCCCGGGGGCCCGGGGGCGGGGAGCTGTTTTTT. This gives the protein CASSQGPRGPGGGELFF.

This CDR3 reads CASSLVAGGHSYNEQFF. The DNA of the CDR3 is TGTGCCAGCAGCTTGGTTGCGGGGGGCCACTCCTACAATGAGCAGTTCTTC. The rearrangement joins TRBV5-4 to TRBJ2-1; 8 bases line up with TRBD2. CDR3 size: 17 residues. Germline lookup yields CDR1 SGHNT and CDR2 YYREEE (reference sequence). V dropped 0 bases and J dropped 0; count of bases not matched to a gene: 5.

This clonotype appeared many times. The rearrangement uses TRBV12-3 or TRBV12-4 and TRBJ1-5; D ambiguous. The V gene lost 0 bases and the J gene lost 4 bases, with 7 bases spanning the gap. The CDR3 has 14 amino acids. The CDR3 here is CASSLAEPNQPQHF. The DNA of the CDR3 is TGTGCCAGCAGTTTAGCGGAGCCTAATCAGCCCCAGCATTTT.

This clonotype was recorded a few times. The chain couples TRBV12-3 or TRBV12-4 to TRBJ1-5; D may be TRBD1 (6 bases). The germline V and J ends were trimmed by 4 bases and 2 bases, with 18 bases remaining between them. The CDR3 consists of 17 residues. As DNA, the CDR3 is TGTGCCAGCAGTTCGGGTACAGGGACGGGGGGCAATCAGCCCCAGCATTTT. As protein: CASSSGTGTGGNQPQHF.

This clonotype was picked up a small number of times. The genes are TRBV20-1 and TRBJ2-1, with D perhaps TRBD2 (6 bases). Deletions cut 0 bases from V and 1 base from J, with 10 bases between. The V gene's germline CDR1 is DFQATT and CDR2 SNEGSKA (reference sequence). The CDR3 runs 15 residues. The CDR3 spells CSARETSGSYNEQFF. CDR3 DNA sequence: TGCAGTGCTAGAGAGACTAGTGGGTCCTACAATGAGCAGTTCTTC.

This clonotype has at least ten counts. This chain uses TRBV6-2 or TRBV6-3 with TRBJ1-3, with D unresolved. Germline V gene sequence: CDR1 MNHEY, CDR2 SVGEGT. This CDR3 region has 13 residues. The ends were cut back, 2 bases at V and 2 bases at J, with 4 bases in the middle. The CDR3 spells CASSYGPGNTIYF. Here the CDR3 DNA reads TGTGCCAGCAGTTACGGGCCTGGAAACACCATATATTTT.

The J gene is TRBJ2-7, the V gene TRBV5-1; D is tentatively TRBD1 or TRBD2 (5 bases each). The CDR3 sequence is 14 residues long. Germline loops: CDR1 SGHRS, CDR2 YFSETQ. The germline V and J ends were trimmed by 6 bases and 5 bases, with 18 bases remaining between them. The CDR3 reads CASNPGTLLNEQYF. The CDR3 nucleotides read TGCGCCAGCAACCCCGGGACCCTTCTCAACGAGCAGTACTTC.

This clonotype was detected only a few times. The chain has TRBV19 and TRBJ2-1, with unresolved D. The V gene lost 4 bases and the J gene lost 12 bases, with 10 bases spanning the gap. The CDR3 has 11 residues. Germline values: CDR1 LNHDA, CDR2 SQIVND (reference sequence). CDR3 in amino acids: CASSTPPVQFF. For the CDR3, the DNA is TGTGCCAGTAGTACCCCTCCGGTGCAGTTCTTC.

CDR3 in amino acids: CSVQGQFYGYTF. In nucleotides, the CDR3 is TGCAGCGTACAGGGGCAGTTCTATGGCTACACCTTC. The chain joins TRBV29-1 to TRBJ1-2, with 7 bases lining up with TRBD1. Germline CDR1 is SQVTM and CDR2 is ANQGSEA. The V segment lost 6 bases and the J segment 4 bases; nucleotides outside the gene matches: 5. This CDR3 is built from 12 residues.

In this sample, this clonotype turned up a few times. J is TRBJ2-3 and V is TRBV12-3 or TRBV12-4, with TRBD2 identical over 10 bases. V was clipped by 3 bases and J by 5 bases; unmatched bases: 5. The CDR3 extends over 15 amino acids. The CDR3 protein is CASSLISGGRDTQYF. The CDR3 DNA reads TGTGCCAGCAGTTTGATTAGCGGGGGGAGAGATACGCAGTATTTT.

This clonotype has only a few counts. The chain recombines TRBV5-6 with TRBJ2-3; perhaps TRBD2 as D (5 bases). This CDR3 spans 16 amino acids. Trimming shortened V by 4 bases and J by 1 base, and 16 bases separated the two germline ends. Germline V gives CDR1 SGHDT, CDR2 YYEEEE. CDR3: CASSTPDVGGTDTQYF. CDR3 nucleotide sequence: TGTGCCAGCAGCACACCGGATGTGGGAGGCACAGATACGCAGTATTTT.

This clonotype was seen repeatedly, ten times or more. V and J are TRBV12-3 or TRBV12-4 and TRBJ2-2, with D maybe TRBD2 (6 bases). The CDR3 sequence is 14 residues long. The V end was cut by 6 bases, the J end by 4 bases, with 12 bases between. CDR3 in DNA: TGTGCCAGCAGGAGGCAGGAGGGCACCGGGGAGCTGTTTTTT. It codes for CASRRQEGTGELFF.

This clonotype was observed at least ten times. V and J are TRBV3-1 and TRBJ2-1, with TRBD2 identical over 13 bases. This CDR3 region has 15 residues. Germline trimming cut 4 bases from V and 9 bases from J; bases unmatched to any gene: 6. Germline CDR1 reads LGHDT; CDR2 reads YNNKEL (reference sequence). CDR3 in DNA: TGTGCCAGCAGCCTGACTAGCGGGGGGTGGGGTGAGCAGTTCTTC. Its translation is CASSLTSGGWGEQFF.